This entry lists 3 T cell receptor beta chains sequenced from one sample in a study of technical replicates of blood from several donors. The assay was immunoSEQ multiplex PCR, and TCRdb's table has in-frame clones only and misses some. The sample consists of almost 90,000 clones, about 94% of them appearing once. Sequenced: T cells isolated from PBMCs. The receptor set was obtained from a human donor in good health.

This chain uses TRBV27 with TRBJ2-1; 11 nucleotides match TRBD2. The length of the CDR3 is 16 residues. Germline CDR1 MNHEY, CDR2 SMNVEV (reference sequence). V shed 4 bases, J shed 3 bases, and the junction held 5 bases outside the gene matches. CDR3 sequence (DNA): TGTGCCAGCAGTTCGCCCGGGACTAGCGGCTACAATGAGCAGTTCTTC. It yields the protein CASSSPGTSGYNEQFF.

This chain connects TRBV14 to TRBJ2-1; D is possibly TRBD2 (6 bases). CDR1 is SGHDN, CDR2 FVKESK, per germline. The CDR3 length is 17 residues. Trimming shortened V by 4 bases and J by 4 bases, and 20 bases separated the two germline ends. The CDR3 coding sequence is TGTGCCAGCAGCCGGATGTGGACGGGAGAAGGTTACAATGAGCAGTTCTTC. Protein: CASSRMWTGEGYNEQFF.

The V and J genes are TRBV6-5 and TRBJ2-1; a possible D gene is TRBD2 (6 bases). The germline CDR1 and CDR2 sequences are MNHEY and SVGAGI. This CDR3 is built from 13 residues. V was cut by 7 bases and J by 5 bases, with 12 bases left in between. The CDR3 bases are TGTGCCAGCAAGGACGGGGGTCACAATGAGCAGTTCTTC. Residues: CASKDGGHNEQFF.